Presented here are 17 T cell receptor beta chains from one specimen sequenced in a study of tumor-infiltrating lymphocytes in primary liver carcinoma. The template, 500 ng total RNA, yielded TCR beta cDNA made with a constant-region primer. Three-round nested multiplex PCR performed with slightly modified ARM-PCR produced the TCR beta libraries. Two initial PCR rounds of around 10 cycles each paired TRBV1-TRBV30 forward primers with a C-beta reverse primer. TCRdb recomputed calls from the multiplex PCR reads with MiXCR, one row per CDR3 protein. The sample holds fewer than 350,000 distinct CDR3 sequences; almost 65% are singletons and the top ten take under 8.5%. Germline DNA was also extracted, with blood RNA taken from unsorted whole blood. The sample comprised peripheral blood. The receptors originated from a man aged 35-49 years with primary liver carcinoma and hepatitis B virus infection.

With regard to this clonotype: A much larger clonotype is one base distant, so this may be a read error. The V and J genes are TRBV12-3 or TRBV12-4 and TRBJ2-7; weak D call: TRBD1 (6 bases). The CDR3 has 14 residues. V lost 10 bases to trimming and J lost 7 bases, with 23 bases between them. In DNA, the CDR3 is TGTGCCACAACTCAGGGGTCCGCCTACAATGAGCAGTACTTC. Its protein is CATTQGSAYNEQYF.

This clonotype has only a few counts. The chain joins TRBV29-1 to TRBJ1-1, with D possibly matching TRBD1 (5 bases). CDR3 length equals 12 residues. Germline CDR1 is SQVTM and CDR2 is ANQGSEA. The V gene lost 7 bases and the J gene lost 3 bases, with 12 bases spanning the gap. This CDR3 is CSAFDRDTEAFF. The CDR3 nucleotides read TGCAGCGCCTTCGACAGAGACACTGAAGCTTTCTTT.

This clonotype appeared many times. This chain uses TRBV30 with TRBJ2-7; 7 bases map to TRBD2. J lost 5 bases, V lost 4 bases, and 8 bases had no gene match. The CDR3 length is 13 residues. The germline CDR1 and CDR2 sequences are GTSNPN and SVGIG (reference sequence). CDR3 protein: CAWIPSGTHEQYF. CDR3 DNA: TGTGCCTGGATACCCAGCGGGACCCACGAGCAGTACTTC.

CDR3 sequence (DNA): TGTGCCAGGAGCAAACCGGGACAGGGGGAATATGAGCAGTACTTC. This sequence encodes CARSKPGQGEYEQYF. The V gene is TRBV11-2, the J gene TRBJ2-7; TRBD1 matches at 11 bases. This CDR3 has 15 residues. Germline values: CDR1 SGHAT, CDR2 FQNNGV. The junction had 14 bases not matched to a gene; V was cut back by 9 bases and J by 7 bases.

A remark on this clonotype: This clone may be a read error of a much larger clone one base away. The CDR3 DNA reads as TGTGCCAGCAGTTACTTAGGACAGAACTATAGCTACACCTTC. Amino acid sequence: CASSYLGQNYSYTF. V usage is TRBV6-5 and J usage is TRBJ1-2; D is perhaps TRBD1 (6 bases). Germline loops: CDR1 MNHEY, CDR2 SVGAGI. CDR3 length: 14 amino acids.

This clonotype was counted a few times. This chain links TRBV28 with TRBJ2-7, with D uncertain. Trimming took 7 bases from V and 2 from J, leaving 12 bases between them. The CDR3 covers 13 residues. Germline V gene sequence: CDR1 MDHEN, CDR2 SYDVKM. The CDR3 sequence is CASNTDGPYEQYF. The CDR3 nucleotides read TGTGCCAGCAACACGGACGGTCCCTACGAGCAGTACTTC. Looking up the rest from reference TRBV28 and TRBJ2-7 gives the full variable domain: DVKVTQSSRYLVKRTGEKVFLECVQDMDHENMFWYRQDPGLGLRLIYFSYDVKMKEKGDIPEGYSVSREKKERFSLILESASTNQTSMYLCASNTDGPYEQYFGPGTRLTVT.

The chain links TRBV12-5 to TRBJ2-5, with a weak D call TRBD1 (6 bases). Trimming took 6 bases from V and 5 from J, leaving 16 bases between them. The CDR3 is 14 residues long. CDR1 and CDR2 from the germline V gene are LGHNT and FRNRAP. CDR3 sequence: CASGRDRSGETQYF. CDR3 nucleotides: TGTGCTAGTGGCCGAGACAGGTCTGGTGAGACCCAGTACTTC.

This rearrangement joins TRBV5-1 to TRBJ1-1, with D possibly being TRBD1 (6 bases). The V end lost 5 bases, the J end lost 3 bases, and 14 bases lay between the germline ends. The CDR3 totals 14 residues. CDR1 SGHRS and CDR2 YFSETQ come from the germline V gene. Here the CDR3 DNA reads TGCGCCAGCAGGAGAGGGGGGAGACACACTGAAGCTTTCTTT. Translated, it gives CASRRGGRHTEAFF.

This clonotype was counted at least ten times. The chain links TRBV10-2 to TRBJ2-7; the match to TRBD1 covers 9 bases. The CDR3 length is 13 residues. CDR1 is WSHSY and CDR2 is SAAADI in the germline V gene. The trim removed 9 bases at V and 7 bases at J, leaving 10 bases unmatched. In DNA form, the CDR3 reads TGCGCCAGTGCCGGGACAGGGCGTAGGGAGCAGTACTTC. Translating it yields CASAGTGRREQYF.

A word on this clonotype: A much larger clone is a single base away; this may be a read error. The chain combines TRBV4-3 with TRBJ2-5; D unclear. The CDR3 has 13 amino acids. Germline V gene data show CDR1 as LGHNA and CDR2 as YSLEER. The CDR3 spells CASCQDPTSTQYF. Written as DNA, the CDR3 is TGCGCCAGCTGCCAAGATCCCACCTCAACCCAGTACTTC.

Ten or more counts support this clonotype. This chain uses TRBV6-1 with TRBJ2-2; perhaps TRBD2 as D (6 bases). The germline V and J ends were trimmed by 5 bases and 5 bases, with 18 bases remaining between them. This CDR3 spans 16 amino acids. Germline V gene lookup returns CDR1 MNHNS and CDR2 SASEGT. In nucleotides, the CDR3 is TGTGCCAGCAGTTCTCCGGCGGTCGGGGGAACCGGGGAGCTGTTTTTT. It is translated as CASSSPAVGGTGELFF.

The J gene is TRBJ2-3, the V gene TRBV11-2, with D perhaps matching TRBD2 (6 bases). CDR3 length: 19 amino acids. V lost 5 bases, J lost 0 bases, and 24 bases lay in between. Germline V lookup: CDR1 SGHAT, CDR2 FQNNGV. The CDR3 sequence is CASSLISPALADSTDTQYF. DNA of the CDR3: TGTGCCAGCAGCCTCATAAGCCCGGCACTAGCAGACAGCACAGATACGCAGTATTTT.

This clonotype was detected only a few times. The chain links TRBV4-1 to TRBJ2-1; D gene unclear. Germline assignment: CDR1 MGHRA and CDR2 YSYEKL. V was clipped by 8 bases and J by 7 bases, with 18 bases between them. The CDR3 totals 14 residues. CDR3 sequence reads: CASGRPSDINEQFF. CDR3 coding DNA: TGCGCCAGCGGCCGGCCAAGTGATATAAATGAGCAGTTCTTC.

This chain uses TRBV29-1 with TRBJ2-7; D possibly corresponds to TRBD1 (6 bases). Germline CDR1 is SQVTM and CDR2 is ANQGSEA. CDR3 length: 10 residues. CDR3 sequence reads: CRAGTYEQYF. The CDR3 DNA reads as TGCAGGGCCGGGACATACGAGCAGTACTTC.

Regarding this clonotype: Sequence at one end of the junction differs from germline and may be a read error. This rearrangement joins TRBV14 to TRBJ2-7, with unresolved D. The CDR3 contains 11 residues. Per the germline V gene, CDR1 is SGHDN and CDR2 is FVKESK. This CDR3 is CPSSQAQIMYF. The CDR3 DNA reads as TGTCCCAGCAGCCAAGCACAGATCATGTACTTC. Full variable domain (remainder filled in from reference TRBV14 and TRBJ2-7): EAGVTQFPSHSVIEKGQTVTLRCDPISGHDNLYWYRRVMGKEIKFLLHFVKESKQDESGMPNNRFLAERTGGTYSTLKVQPAELEDSGVYFCPSSQAQIMYFGPGTRLTVT.

Of note for this clonotype: A much larger clone lies a single base off, so this may be a read error. The chain links TRBV4-1 to TRBJ1-1, with 7 nucleotides matching TRBD1. The germline V gene encodes CDR1 MGHRA and CDR2 YSYEKL. The CDR3 length is 14 residues. This CDR3 reads CASSLGGAVTEDFF. CDR3 sequence (DNA): TGCGCCAGCAGCCTAGGGGGCGCGGTGACTGAAGATTTCTTT.

The chain links TRBV28 to TRBJ2-2, with TRBD2 matching over 12 bases. Looked up from germline, CDR1 is MDHEN and CDR2 is SYDVKM. V lost 1 base to trimming and J lost 5 bases; unmatched junction nucleotides: 8. The CDR3 runs 18 residues. CDR3 DNA sequence: TGTGCCAGCAGTTTATCTCTAGCGGGAGGGCCTGTTACCGGGGAGCTGTTTTTT. It specifies CASSLSLAGGPVTGELFF.